This passage covers 10 T cell receptor beta chains from one sample sequenced in a study of T cell responses to AZD1222 COVID-19 vaccine. Assay: immunoSEQ multiplex PCR; the TCRdb copy retains only in-frame clones and omits some. The sample records more than 95,000 clones, approximately 89% being singletons. The sequences come from peripheral blood, collected on day 0 of AZD1222 vaccination. Receptor source: an adult in good health.

The chain combines TRBV5-6 with TRBJ1-1; no clear D gene. CDR1 is SGHDT, CDR2 YYEEEE, per germline. The CDR3 is made up of 14 amino acids. V shed 4 bases and J shed 4 bases, with 14 bases lying between them. The CDR3 sequence: CASSPGLEGTEAFF. CDR3 coding DNA: TGTGCCAGCAGCCCAGGATTGGAGGGCACTGAAGCTTTCTTT.

The rearrangement joins TRBV3-1 (or the pseudogene TRBV3-2) to TRBJ1-2; possibly TRBD1 for D (5 bases). The germline CDR1 and CDR2 sequences are LGHDT and YNNKEL (reference sequence). V dropped 1 base and J dropped 2 bases, with 20 bases sitting between them. CDR3 length: 18 residues. Written as DNA, the CDR3 is TGTGCCAGCAGCCAAGTGGCTGGTCTTGGAGGGGCCAACTATGGCTACACCTTC. It encodes CASSQVAGLGGANYGYTF.

This clone has only one observation. The V gene is TRBV6-1, the J gene TRBJ1-4; a possible D gene is TRBD1 (5 bases). CDR3 length: 14 amino acids. The V gene lost 5 bases and the J gene lost 6 bases, with 13 bases spanning the gap. Germline V CDR1 and CDR2: MNHNS, SASEGT. CDR3 sequence reads: CASSFTGLYEKLFF. The CDR3 bases are TGTGCCAGCAGTTTCACGGGGCTATATGAAAAACTGTTTTTT.

This chain connects TRBV10-2 to TRBJ2-3, with no clear D. Trimming removed 2 bases from V and 1 base from J, with 7 bases in between. Germline CDR1 is WSHSY and CDR2 is SAAADI. The CDR3 totals 14 residues. The chain's CDR3 is CASSEGQGTDTQYF. For the CDR3, the DNA is TGCGCCAGCAGTGAGGGTCAGGGCACAGATACGCAGTATTTT.

The chain joins TRBV3-1 (or the pseudogene TRBV3-2) to TRBJ2-3; weak D call: TRBD1 (6 bases). The germline V and J ends were trimmed by 3 bases and 3 bases, with 13 bases remaining between them. This CDR3 has 15 residues. Germline V lookup: CDR1 LGHDT, CDR2 YNNKEL (reference sequence). Here the CDR3 reads CASSQGAAGTDTQYF. In DNA form, the CDR3 reads TGTGCCAGCAGCCAGGGGGCAGCTGGGACAGATACGCAGTATTTT.

CDR3 nucleotide sequence: TGTGCCAGCAGATCTCCGAAGGTACACTATGGCTACACCTTC. It specifies CASRSPKVHYGYTF. The genes are TRBV6-5 and TRBJ1-2; D remains ambiguous. Per the germline V gene, CDR1 is MNHEY and CDR2 is SVGAGI. This CDR3 region has 14 residues. Trimming cost V 6 bases and J 3 bases, with 14 bases left between them.

This clone was detected only once. J is TRBJ2-3 and V is TRBV10-3; D unresolved. Germline CDR1 and CDR2: ENHRY and SYGVKD. The CDR3 has 10 residues. V was clipped by 8 bases and J by 4 bases, with 4 bases between them. DNA for the CDR3: TGTGCCATCGCGTCAGATACGCAGTATTTT. Translated, it gives CAIASDTQYF.

This clone has a handful of counts. V is TRBV29-1 and J is TRBJ1-2; D remains unclear. Per the germline V gene, CDR1 is SQVTM and CDR2 is ANQGSEA. Between the trimmed V and J ends, which lost 3 bases and 0 bases, there was a span of 5 bases. CDR3 length: 12 residues. CDR3 region: CSVEEPNYGYTF. The CDR3 nucleotides are TGCAGCGTTGAGGAACCTAACTATGGCTACACCTTC.

This rearrangement joins TRBV5-5 to TRBJ1-2; 7 nucleotides line up with TRBD1. Germline V gives CDR1 SGHKS, CDR2 YYEKEE (reference sequence). With V trimmed by 1 base and J by 5 bases, 8 bases remained unmatched. The CDR3 spans 15 residues. The DNA for the CDR3 is TGTGCCAGCAGCTTGTCTCCAGGGGGAAGGTATGGCTACACCTTC. This translates into CASSLSPGGRYGYTF. The whole variable domain, remainder taken from reference TRBV5-5 and TRBJ1-2, is DAGVTQSPTHLIKTRGQQVTLRCSPISGHKSVSWYQQVLGQGPQFIFQYYEKEERGRGNFPDRFSARQFPNYSSELNVNALLLGDSALYLCASSLSPGGRYGYTFGSGTRLTVV.

The J gene is TRBJ2-2, the V gene TRBV19; a weak D match, TRBD1 (6 bases). CDR3 length equals 15 residues. Germline CDR1 is LNHDA and CDR2 is SQIVND (reference sequence). The V and J ends lost 1 base and 7 bases respectively, with 13 bases between them. CDR3 bases: TGTGCCAGTAGTATAGGGGCCAGGGGAATCGGGGAGCTGTTTTTT. Its translation: CASSIGARGIGELFF.